Below are 2 T cell receptor beta chains sequenced from a single sample in a study of blood T cell repertoires in COVID-19. Assay: immunoSEQ multiplex PCR; the TCRdb copy retains only in-frame clones and omits some. The sample lists roughly 250,000 clones, around 87% seen once, with just over 7% in the top ten. What was sequenced was peripheral blood. These TCRs come from a man between 60 and 70 years old who had recovered from COVID-19.

Points on this clone: Other DNA sequences in the sample encode the same CDR3. The V gene is TRBV6-1, the J gene TRBJ2-7; tentative D call: TRBD1 (6 bases). V lost 3 bases, J lost 2 bases, and 11 bases lay in between. Germline V gives CDR1 MNHNS, CDR2 SASEGT. The CDR3 runs to 14 residues. The CDR3, as DNA: TGTGCCAGCAGTGAGACGGACAGAACCTACGAGCAGTACTTC. It translates to CASSETDRTYEQYF.

The chain is built from TRBV14 and TRBJ1-2; no definite D call. The CDR3 sequence is 13 residues long. CDR1 and CDR2 from the germline V gene are SGHDN and FVKESK. Between the trimmed V and J ends, which lost 2 bases and 7 bases, there was a span of 11 bases. In DNA form, the CDR3 reads TGTGCCAGCAGCCAACGAGGTGGAGTTGGCTACACCTTC. Protein product: CASSQRGGVGYTF. The full variable domain, in which reference TRBV14 and TRBJ1-2 provide the parts outside the CDR3, is EAGVTQFPSHSVIEKGQTVTLRCDPISGHDNLYWYRRVMGKEIKFLLHFVKESKQDESGMPNNRFLAERTGGTYSTLKVQPAELEDSGVYFCASSQRGGVGYTFGSGTRLTVV.